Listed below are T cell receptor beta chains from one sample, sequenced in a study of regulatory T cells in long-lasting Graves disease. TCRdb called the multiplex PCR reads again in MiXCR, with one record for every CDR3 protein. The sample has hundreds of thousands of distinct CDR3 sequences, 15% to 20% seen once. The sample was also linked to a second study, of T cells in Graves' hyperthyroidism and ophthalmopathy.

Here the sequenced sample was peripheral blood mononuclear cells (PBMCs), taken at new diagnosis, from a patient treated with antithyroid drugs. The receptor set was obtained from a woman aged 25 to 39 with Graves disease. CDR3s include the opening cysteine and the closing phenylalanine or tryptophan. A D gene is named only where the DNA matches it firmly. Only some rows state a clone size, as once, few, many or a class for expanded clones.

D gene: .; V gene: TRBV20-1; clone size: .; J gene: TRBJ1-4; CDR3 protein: CSASSGSLNEKLFF; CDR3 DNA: TGCAGTGCTAGTTCTGGCAGCCTTAATGAAAAACTGTTTTTT
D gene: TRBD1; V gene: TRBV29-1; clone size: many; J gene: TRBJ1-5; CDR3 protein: CSAKATGDSNQPQHF; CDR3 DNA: TGCAGCGCCAAGGCTACAGGGGATAGCAATCAGCCCCAGCATTTT
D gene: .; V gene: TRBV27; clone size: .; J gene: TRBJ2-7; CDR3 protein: CASSWVGNEYEQYF; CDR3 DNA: TGTGCCAGCAGCTGGGTCGGTAACGAATACGAGCAGTACTTC
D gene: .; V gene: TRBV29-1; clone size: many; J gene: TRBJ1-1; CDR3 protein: CSVVRQNTEAFF; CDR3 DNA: TGCAGCGTTGTGAGGCAGAACACTGAAGCTTTCTTT
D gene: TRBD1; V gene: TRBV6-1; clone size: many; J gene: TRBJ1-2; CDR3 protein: CASNNGAGGYGYTF; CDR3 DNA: TGTGCCAGCAACAACGGGGCAGGGGGCTACGGCTACACCTTC
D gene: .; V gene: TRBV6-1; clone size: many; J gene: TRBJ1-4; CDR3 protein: CASSHLSGGIYPTNEKLFF; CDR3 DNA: TGTGCCAGCAGTCACCTTAGTGGAGGGATATACCCAACTAATGAAAAACTGTTTTTT
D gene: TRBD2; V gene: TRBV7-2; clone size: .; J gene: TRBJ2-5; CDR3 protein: CASTSDVREGETQYF; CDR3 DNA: TGTGCCAGCACCTCGGATGTCAGGGAGGGAGAGACCCAGTACTTC
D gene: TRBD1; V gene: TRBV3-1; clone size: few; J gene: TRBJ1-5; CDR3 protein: CASSWTGENQPQHF; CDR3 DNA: TGTGCCAGCAGCTGGACAGGTGAAAATCAGCCCCAGCATTTT
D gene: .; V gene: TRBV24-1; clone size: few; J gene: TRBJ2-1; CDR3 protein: CATSDLGIGSYNEQFF; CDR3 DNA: TGTGCCACCAGTGATTTGGGGATTGGCTCCTACAATGAGCAGTTCTTC
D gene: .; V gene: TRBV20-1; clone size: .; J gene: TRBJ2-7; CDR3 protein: CSAGEGGGGAYEQYF; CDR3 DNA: TGCAGTGCGGGGGAAGGAGGAGGGGGAGCCTACGAGCAGTACTTC
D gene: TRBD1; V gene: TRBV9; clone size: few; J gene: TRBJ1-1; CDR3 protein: CASSASGTEIGTTEAFF; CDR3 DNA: TGTGCCAGCAGCGCTTCCGGGACAGAGATTGGGACCACTGAAGCTTTCTTT
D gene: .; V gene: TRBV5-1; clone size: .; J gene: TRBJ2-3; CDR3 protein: CASSLAQSTDTQYF; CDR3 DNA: TGCGCCAGCAGCTTGGCACAGAGCACAGATACGCAGTATTTT
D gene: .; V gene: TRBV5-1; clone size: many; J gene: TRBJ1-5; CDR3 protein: CASSQYGGPGQPQHF; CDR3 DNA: TGCGCCAGCAGCCAATACGGGGGGCCGGGTCAGCCCCAGCATTTT
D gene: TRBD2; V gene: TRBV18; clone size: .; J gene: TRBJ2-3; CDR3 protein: CASSSTSGMADTQYF; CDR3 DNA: TGTGCCAGTTCCTCCACTAGCGGGATGGCAGATACGCAGTATTTT
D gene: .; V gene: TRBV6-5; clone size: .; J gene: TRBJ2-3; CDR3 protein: CASSYSRTTTDTQYF; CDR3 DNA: TGTGCCAGCAGTTACTCCCGGACTACCACAGATACGCAGTATTTT
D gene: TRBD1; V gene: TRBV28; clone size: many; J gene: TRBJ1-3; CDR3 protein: CASSPDRPLRNTIYF; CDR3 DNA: TGTGCCAGCAGCCCGGACAGGCCTCTAAGAAACACCATATATTTT
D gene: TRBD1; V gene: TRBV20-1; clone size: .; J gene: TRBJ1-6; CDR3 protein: CSARATGGGNSPLHF; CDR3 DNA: TGCAGTGCTAGAGCAACAGGGGGCGGAAATTCACCCCTCCACTTT
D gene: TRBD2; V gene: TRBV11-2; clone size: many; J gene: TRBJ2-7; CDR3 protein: CASSPAGVEQYF; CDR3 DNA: TGTGCCAGCAGCCCAGCGGGGGTCGAGCAGTACTTC
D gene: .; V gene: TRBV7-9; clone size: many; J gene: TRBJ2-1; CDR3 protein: CASSYLENEQFF; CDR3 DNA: TGTGCCAGCAGCTACCTTGAAAATGAGCAGTTCTTC
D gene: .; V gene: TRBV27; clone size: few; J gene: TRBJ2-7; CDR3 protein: CASSPGQFLEQYF; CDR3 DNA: TGTGCCAGCAGTCCAGGACAGTTCTTGGAGCAGTACTTC
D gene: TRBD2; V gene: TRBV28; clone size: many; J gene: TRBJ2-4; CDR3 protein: CASSPLSGSLNIQYF; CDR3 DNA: TGTGCCAGCAGTCCACTTAGCGGGAGTTTAAACATTCAGTACTTC
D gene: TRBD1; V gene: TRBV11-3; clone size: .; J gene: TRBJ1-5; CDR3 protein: CASSPAGQGSRKRLPQHF; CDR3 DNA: TGTGCCAGCTCCCCCGCCGGACAGGGTTCAAGAAAACGGCTGCCCCAGCATTTT
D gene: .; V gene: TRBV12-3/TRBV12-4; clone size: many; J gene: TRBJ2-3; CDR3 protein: CASSPPPWEWSTDTQYF; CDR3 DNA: TGTGCCAGCAGTCCGCCCCCCTGGGAGTGGAGCACAGATACGCAGTATTTT
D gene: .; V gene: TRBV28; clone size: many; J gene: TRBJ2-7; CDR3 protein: CASYTVVYEQYF; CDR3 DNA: TGTGCCTCTTATACAGTAGTCTACGAGCAGTACTTC
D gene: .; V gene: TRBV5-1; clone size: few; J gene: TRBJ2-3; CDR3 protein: CASSLRLAGLLITDTQYF; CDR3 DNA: TGCGCCAGCAGCTTGAGGCTTGCCGGCCTCTTAATCACAGATACGCAGTATTTT
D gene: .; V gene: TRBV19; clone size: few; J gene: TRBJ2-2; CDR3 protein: CASSNRDNTGELFF; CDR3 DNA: TGTGCCAGTAGTAACCGGGATAACACCGGGGAGCTGTTTTTT
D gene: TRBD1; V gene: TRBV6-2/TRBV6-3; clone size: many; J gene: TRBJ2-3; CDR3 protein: CASRLTGLGTDTQYF; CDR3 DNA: TGTGCCAGCAGATTGACAGGGCTTGGCACAGATACGCAGTATTTT
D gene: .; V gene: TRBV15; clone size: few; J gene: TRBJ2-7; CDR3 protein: CATSIGGSWGEQYF; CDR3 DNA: TGTGCCACCAGCATTGGTGGGAGTTGGGGCGAGCAGTACTTC
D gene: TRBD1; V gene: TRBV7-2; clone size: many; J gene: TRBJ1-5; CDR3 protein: CASREDRGMGDSNQPQHF; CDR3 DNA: TGTGCCAGCAGAGAGGACAGGGGCATGGGCGATAGCAATCAGCCCCAGCATTTT
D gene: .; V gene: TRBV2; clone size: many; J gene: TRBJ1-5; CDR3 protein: CASSEDALNYQPQHF; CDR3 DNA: TGTGCCAGCAGTGAAGATGCACTGAATTATCAGCCCCAGCATTTT
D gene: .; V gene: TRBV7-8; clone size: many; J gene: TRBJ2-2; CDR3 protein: CASSLAFGQGSSGELFF; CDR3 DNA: TGTGCCAGCAGCTTAGCTTTCGGGCAGGGAAGCTCCGGGGAGCTGTTTTTT
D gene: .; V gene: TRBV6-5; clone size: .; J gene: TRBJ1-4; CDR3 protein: CASSFSGGGGEKLFF; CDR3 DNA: TGTGCCAGCAGTTTTTCCGGGGGAGGAGGTGAAAAACTGTTTTTT
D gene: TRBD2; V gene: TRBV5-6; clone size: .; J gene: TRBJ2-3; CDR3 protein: CASSAYLSGTSGISADTQYF; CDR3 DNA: TGTGCCAGCAGCGCGTATCTCTCCGGGACTAGCGGGATCAGCGCAGATACGCAGTATTTT
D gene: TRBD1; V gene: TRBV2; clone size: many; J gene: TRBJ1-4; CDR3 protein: CASITDRGEKLFF; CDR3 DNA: TGTGCCAGCATAACGGACAGGGGTGAAAAACTGTTTTTT
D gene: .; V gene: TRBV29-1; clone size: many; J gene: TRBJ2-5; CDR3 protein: CSVPRGGETQYF; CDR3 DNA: TGCAGCGTCCCGCGGGGTGGAGAGACCCAGTACTTC
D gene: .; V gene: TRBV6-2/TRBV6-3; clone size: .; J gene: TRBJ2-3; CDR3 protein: CASTQLSPPTDTQYF; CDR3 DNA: TGTGCCAGCACACAACTCAGTCCACCCACAGATACGCAGTATTTT
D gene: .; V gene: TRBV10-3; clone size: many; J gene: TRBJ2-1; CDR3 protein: CAISEAVYNEQFF; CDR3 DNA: TGTGCCATCAGTGAGGCAGTATACAATGAGCAGTTCTTC
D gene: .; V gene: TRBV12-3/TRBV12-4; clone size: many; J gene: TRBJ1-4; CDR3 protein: CASSPWSTGRGEKLFF; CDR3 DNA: TGTGCCAGCAGTCCCTGGTCGACAGGCAGGGGTGAAAAACTGTTTTTT
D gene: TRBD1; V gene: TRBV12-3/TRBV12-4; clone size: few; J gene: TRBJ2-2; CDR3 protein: CASSLGPGQIDGGELFF; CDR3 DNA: TGTGCCAGCAGCCTAGGGCCGGGACAGATTGATGGCGGGGAGCTGTTTTTT
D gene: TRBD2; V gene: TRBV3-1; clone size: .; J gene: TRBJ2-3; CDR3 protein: CASSQGLAGSTDTQYF; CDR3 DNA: TGTGCCAGCAGCCAAGGACTAGCGGGGAGCACAGATACGCAGTATTTT
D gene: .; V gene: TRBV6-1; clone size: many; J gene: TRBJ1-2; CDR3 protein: CASSSSINYGYTF; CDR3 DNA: TGTGCCAGCAGCTCTTCTATTAACTATGGCTACACCTTC
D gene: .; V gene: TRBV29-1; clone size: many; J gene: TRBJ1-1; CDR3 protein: CSVSTGSVRTEAFF; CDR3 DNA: TGCAGCGTTTCAACAGGGTCTGTGAGGACTGAAGCTTTCTTT
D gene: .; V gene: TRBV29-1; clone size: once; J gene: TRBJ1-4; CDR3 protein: CSVEMRHIEKLFF; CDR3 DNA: TGCAGCGTTGAGATGCGCCACATCGAAAAACTGTTTTTT
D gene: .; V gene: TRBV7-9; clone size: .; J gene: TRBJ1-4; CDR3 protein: CASSGDPNEKLFF; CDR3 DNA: TGTGCCAGCTCAGGGGATCCTAATGAAAAACTGTTTTTT
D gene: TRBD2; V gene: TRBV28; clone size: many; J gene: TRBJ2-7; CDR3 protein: CASSFGLGTSGRAPYEQYF; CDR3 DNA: TGTGCCAGCAGTTTCGGACTCGGGACTAGCGGGAGGGCCCCCTACGAGCAGTACTTC
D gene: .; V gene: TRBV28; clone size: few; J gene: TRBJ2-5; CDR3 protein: CASSLSTHYGAQYF; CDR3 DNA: TGTGCCAGCAGTTTAAGCACACACTACGGGGCCCAGTACTTC
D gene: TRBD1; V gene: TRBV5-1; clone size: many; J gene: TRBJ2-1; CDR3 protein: CASSFDRAGYNEQFF; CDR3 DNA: TGCGCCAGCAGCTTTGACAGGGCGGGCTACAATGAGCAGTTCTTC
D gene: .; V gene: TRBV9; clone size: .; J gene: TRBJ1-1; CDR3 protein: CAGSVLSGNTEAFF; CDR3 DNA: TGTGCCGGCAGCGTACTGTCCGGGAACACTGAAGCTTTCTTT
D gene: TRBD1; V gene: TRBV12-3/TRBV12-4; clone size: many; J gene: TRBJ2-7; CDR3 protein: CASSPGKDRGYEQYF; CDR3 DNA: TGTGCCAGCAGCCCTGGAAAGGACAGGGGTTACGAGCAGTACTTC